This TCR beta chain was observed in a study of blood T cell repertoires in COVID-19 (dated by TCRdb to about 2020). About the full investigation: Samples covering the acute and convalescent phases of COVID-19 were provided by collaborators in the United States, Italy and Spain. The prospective study material was composed of cDNA or gDNA derived from T cells, B-cell-depleted T cells, or PBMCs. Deeply sampled blood TCRbeta repertoires from subjects exposed to, actively infected with, or recovered from COVID-19 were included in the dataset. The repertoires were made available in a free public database intended to serve as a resource for research on the immune response to SARS-CoV-2. The samples were drawn from the first 160 participants of the ongoing ImmuneRACE study and from 1,254 subjects provided by 6 global collaborators. Nearly every sample came with metadata listing a de-identified subject ID, COVID-19 status, age in years and sex. Where available, HLA class I and class II types were taken from metadata supplied by the sample provider and were not determined by assay-based typing. Here is what the overall study found, with its caveats: Clinical and demographic metadata were provided uncurated, with the amount varying by source and participant.

A second Seattle source provided samples from volunteer blood donors who had recovered from COVID-19. Whole blood was collected in K2EDTA tubes by collaborating institutions according to the institutions' own protocols. Collaborator samples were shipped for TCRbeta analysis as frozen whole blood, isolated PBMCs, or DNA extracted from either sample type. From its cysteine to its phenylalanine, the CDR3 spans 15 amino acids. Just CDR3 DNA is preserved here, 45 bases in frame from base 1. Reading the germline V gene gives CDR1 SGDLS and CDR2 YYNGEE. V trim: 3 bases; J trim: 5 bases; unmatched bases: 9. In the case of this clone: Its recognized antigen is unknown. Per-base qualities were not stored, and no clone one base away is much larger.

TCRbeta CDR3 regions were amplified from genomic DNA using the immunoSEQ Assay, a bias-controlled multiplex PCR. As for the original processing: Within the assay, amplification of reference gene primers was used to estimate how many nucleated cells each sample contained. Sequence reads were collapsed and filtered to measure the absolute abundance of every unique TCRbeta CDR3 rearrangement. For each sample, productive Simpson clonality was calculated by taking the square root of Simpson's diversity index across productive rearrangements. TCRdb carries this immuneACCESS record with in-frame sequences only. Its versions omit some clonotypes, under half of them owing to an unresolved V gene in the studies checked, with the rest unexplained. The V and J calls and clone size are taken from that table; D and trimming were inferred from the DNA. The sample profile shows 250,000 to 300,000 clones; 87% of them were found once. Approximately 1.5% of the sample rests with the top ten.

The sequence joins TRBV9 to TRBJ1-2, with TRBD1 matching 8 junction bases. The sequenced material came from peripheral blood. The origin of this receptor is a woman in her thirties or forties who had recovered from COVID-19. In nucleotide form, the sequence is TGTGCCAGCAGCGCCCGGGACAGGCGGGGGTATGGCTACACCTTC. This codes for CASSARDRRGYGYTF.